This TCR beta chain was sequenced for a study of vaccination and CD4 T cells after COVID-19. About the study: SARS-CoV-2, HCoV-NL63, HCoV-OC43 and HCoV-229E supplied the overlapping spike peptides used to stimulate cells.

Researchers used the Oncomine TCR Beta short-read assay to sequence DNA from cultured CD4+ T cells. TCRdb re-analysed the PCR reads in MiXCR, keeping a single row per CDR3 protein. The repertoire holds more than 20,000 distinct CDR3 sequences, with around 50% as singletons. The ends were cut back, 6 bases at V and 1 base at J, with 7 bases in the middle. The CDR3 runs to 12 residues. The germline gives CDR1 SEHNR, CDR2 FQNEAQ (reference sequence). Documented treatment: roughly 10-day PBMC culture with coronavirus spike peptide pools or control peptides (ViraFEST assay). The positive PCR dates, which preceded the US Alpha, Beta and Delta variants, fell between March and December 2020. IL-2 at about 9.1 IU/ml and peptide pools at 8.5 to 10 ug/ml were added to PBMCs cultured at 1.5 million to 2 million per well. As for this clonotype: The antigen is not known.

The V and J genes are TRBV7-9 and TRBJ2-7, with D unresolved. The specimen sequenced was CD4+ T cells from blood, cultured in vitro. This receptor was taken from a human donor who had recovered from COVID-19. The CDR3 DNA reads TGTGCCAGCAGTACCGTTTCCTACGAGCAGTACTTC. Its translation: CASSTVSYEQYF.